The rows below give T cell receptor beta chains drawn from one sample of a study of a mutant IDH1 vaccine in newly diagnosed glioma. These receptors have no identified antigens. Only in-frame clones appear in the TCRdb table, and some are missing; sequencing was by immunoSEQ multiplex PCR. The sample lists about 54,000 clones, approximately 81% occurring once. Sequencing was performed on PBMCs, taken from a glioma patient whose treatment included an IDH1 peptide vaccine. Receptors originate from a man under 40 with glioma. The CDR3 runs from the conserved cysteine through the conserved F or W. The D gene is left open where the match is weak. Clone size is not always given. Where it is, it says once, few, many or a class for expanded clones.

v_call	d_call	j_call	clone_size	cdr3_nt	cdr3_aa
TRBV27	NA	TRBJ2-7	NA	TGTGCCAGCAGTTCCCTCCTGACGGGAGAGCAGTACTTC	CASSSLLTGEQYF
TRBV6-5	TRBD1	TRBJ1-1	NA	TGTGCCAGCAGTTACATTGGACAGGGGAAGAACACTGAAGCTTTCTTT	CASSYIGQGKNTEAFF
TRBV6-5	TRBD2	TRBJ2-3	once	TGTGCGGTGTCGGGGGGGCCGGATACGCAGTATTTT	CAVSGGPDTQYF
TRBV4-2	NA	TRBJ1-6	few	TGTGCCAGCAGCCAAGTATCAGGGATTTCACCCCTCCACTTT	CASSQVSGISPLHF
TRBV6-1	NA	TRBJ2-3	once	TGTGCCAGCAGTGAAGACCCGGTTGATACGCAGTATTTT	CASSEDPVDTQYF
TRBV29-1	NA	TRBJ1-1	NA	TGCAGCGTTCTTGAGGGAACTGAAGCTTTCTTT	CSVLEGTEAFF
TRBV5-1	NA	TRBJ2-2	NA	TGCGCCAGCAGCCCCCAGGCAGGGACCGGGGAGCTGTTTTTT	CASSPQAGTGELFF
TRBV2	TRBD1	TRBJ1-6	NA	TGTGCCAGCGGACCCCAGACAGGGCTTCTTTTATGGGATTCACCCCTCCACTTT	CASGPQTGLLLWDSPLHF
TRBV27	NA	TRBJ1-5	medium-sized	TGTGCCAGCAGTCGGTCGTTTAGCCAGCCCCAGCATTTT	CASSRSFSQPQHF
TRBV6-6	NA	TRBJ1-1	NA	TGTGCCAGCAGTTTCCAACCGTACATGAACACTGAAGCTTTCTTT	CASSFQPYMNTEAFF
TRBV19	NA	TRBJ2-3	NA	TGTGCCAGTAGAGAGTACGTCGGTGGGGATACGCAGTATTTT	CASREYVGGDTQYF
TRBV28	NA	TRBJ1-3	NA	TGTGCCAGCAGTTTAGCGGGAACAGGGAGAAACACCATATATTTT	CASSLAGTGRNTIYF
TRBV7-8	NA	TRBJ1-4	NA	TGTGCCAGCAGCTTAGGGACGTCTAGGGGGATCGGGGAAAAACTGTTTTTT	CASSLGTSRGIGEKLFF
TRBV18	NA	TRBJ2-3	NA	TGTGCCAGCTCAGGCGGGACAGATACGCAGTATTTT	CASSGGTDTQYF
TRBV2	NA	TRBJ2-2	NA	TGTGCCAGCAGTGAACCGGGAGTGATGCTCTCCGGGGAGCTGTTTTTT	CASSEPGVMLSGELFF
TRBV7-9	NA	TRBJ2-7	NA	TGTGCCAGCAGCTGGGGACTTTCGGGTGAGCAGTACTTC	CASSWGLSGEQYF
TRBV19	TRBD1	TRBJ2-7	once	TGTGCCAGTAGCCCCGGGGACAGGCCTCCCTACGAGCAGTACTTC	CASSPGDRPPYEQYF
TRBV6-6	TRBD1	TRBJ1-2	NA	TGTGCCAGCAGCCAAGAGGGACAGGGAATCTATGGCTACACCTTC	CASSQEGQGIYGYTF
TRBV5-1	TRBD1	TRBJ2-3	NA	TGCGCCAGCAGCAAGGGACAGGCAATATACACAGATACGCAGTATTTT	CASSKGQAIYTDTQYF
TRBV5-8	NA	TRBJ2-4	NA	TGTGCCAGCAGCTTGTATGTTAATCTAGCCAAAAACATTCAGTACTTC	CASSLYVNLAKNIQYF
TRBV7-6	TRBD1	TRBJ2-3	NA	TGTGCCAGCAGCTCGGGCCATAGGGGGCTGAGCACAGATACGCAGTATTTT	CASSSGHRGLSTDTQYF
TRBV14	TRBD1	TRBJ1-1	NA	TGTGCCAGCAGCCAACAAATAAGACAGGGTAACACTGAAGCTTTCTTT	CASSQQIRQGNTEAFF
TRBV4-1	NA	TRBJ1-1	NA	TGCGCCAGCAGCCAAGTTGGTAGAAGGAACACTGAAGCTTTCTTT	CASSQVGRRNTEAFF
TRBV5-1	NA	TRBJ2-5	NA	TGCGCCAGCAGCCCGACTTCCGGGGCCCCAGGGGCCCAGTACTTC	CASSPTSGAPGAQYF
TRBV10-1	TRBD2	TRBJ2-1	NA	TGCGCCAGCAGTGAGACTAGCGGGGGCTACAATGAGCAGTTCTTC	CASSETSGGYNEQFF
TRBV7-6	NA	TRBJ2-7	NA	TGTGCCAGCAGCTTAGGCCCGGGAGACTACGAGCAGTACTTC	CASSLGPGDYEQYF
TRBV28	NA	TRBJ1-5	NA	TGTGCCAGCAGTTTATTGTTAGTTAGCAATCAGCCCCAGCATTTT	CASSLLLVSNQPQHF
TRBV5-1	NA	TRBJ2-7	NA	TGCGCCAGTTCATTCGGCAGGGAGGCCGAGCAGTACTTC	CASSFGREAEQYF
TRBV9	TRBD2	TRBJ2-7	NA	TGTGCCAGCAGCGTAGGCGGGGGGCCCTACGAGCAGTACTTC	CASSVGGGPYEQYF
TRBV7-9	NA	TRBJ1-1	once	TGTGCCAGCAGCCTAACTCCAGGGACTGAAGCTTTCTTT	CASSLTPGTEAFF
TRBV18	NA	TRBJ2-2	NA	TGTGCCAGCTCACCACGGGCTGGGGGCAACACCGGGGAGCTGTTTTTT	CASSPRAGGNTGELFF
TRBV10-2	NA	TRBJ1-3	NA	TGCGCCAGCAATCATGGGAACACCATATATTTT	CASNHGNTIYF
TRBV4-1	NA	TRBJ1-2	NA	TGCGCCAGCAGCCAGAGACAGAGAGGTGACTATGGCTACACCTTC	CASSQRQRGDYGYTF
TRBV14	TRBD1	TRBJ2-1	NA	TGTGCCAGCAATAAAGGACCGGGACAGGCTGAGCAGTTCTTC	CASNKGPGQAEQFF
TRBV4-1	TRBD2	TRBJ2-2	NA	TGCGCCAGCAGAGGGCTAGCGGGGGGCACCGGGGAGCTGTTTTTT	CASRGLAGGTGELFF
TRBV7-9	NA	TRBJ2-2	NA	TGTGCCAGCAGCTTACCCGACAGGACCTACACCGGGGAGCTGTTTTTT	CASSLPDRTYTGELFF
TRBV7-9	TRBD2	TRBJ2-1	NA	TGTGCCAGCAGGTTACTAGCGGGGGGGCCTATCAATGAGCAGTTCTTC	CASRLLAGGPINEQFF
TRBV9	NA	TRBJ2-2	NA	TGTGCCAGCAGCGTAGGAGGCGGAACCGGGGAGCTGTTTTTT	CASSVGGGTGELFF
TRBV6-6	NA	TRBJ2-7	NA	TGTGCCAGCACCCGAGAGGCCGTTTATCCCTACGAGCAGTACTTC	CASTREAVYPYEQYF
TRBV5-4	NA	TRBJ2-3	NA	TGTGCCAGCAGCTTCGGAGGCCTAGCGTACCGCACAGATACGCAGTATTTT	CASSFGGLAYRTDTQYF
TRBV5-6	NA	TRBJ1-5	NA	TGTGCCAGCAGCCGGATGGGGATTTTCAGCAATCAGCCCCAGCATTTT	CASSRMGIFSNQPQHF
TRBV14	NA	TRBJ2-5	NA	TGTGCCAGCAGCCAGGGGTTTACCCCCCAAGAGACCCAGTACTTC	CASSQGFTPQETQYF
TRBV5-6	TRBD1	TRBJ2-7	NA	TGTGCCAGCAGCTTGTACCGGACAGGGGTCGACGAGCAGTACTTC	CASSLYRTGVDEQYF
TRBV30	NA	TRBJ2-7	NA	TGTGCCTGGAGTGTAACGCGGCACGAGCAGTACTTC	CAWSVTRHEQYF
TRBV29-1	TRBD1	TRBJ2-3	NA	TGCAGCGTTATACCGCTCCCCGGACAGGGGTTCTCAGATACGCAGTATTTT	CSVIPLPGQGFSDTQYF
TRBV28	TRBD1	TRBJ1-1	NA	TGTGCCAGCAGGTGGACAGGGGCGAACCCAAACACTGAAGCTTTCTTT	CASRWTGANPNTEAFF
TRBV5-5	NA	TRBJ1-4	NA	TGTGCCAGCAGTGGGGACATTGCTAATGAAAAACTGTTTTTT	CASSGDIANEKLFF
TRBV30	TRBD2	TRBJ2-5	NA	TGTGCCTGTACCAGAGGACTAGCGGGGCAAGAGACCCAGTACTTC	CACTRGLAGQETQYF
TRBV28	TRBD2	TRBJ2-3	NA	TGTGCCAGCAGTTCCATGACTAGCGGGGTAGCAGATACGCAGTATTTT	CASSSMTSGVADTQYF
TRBV28	NA	TRBJ1-6	NA	TGTGCCAGCAGTCACAGGCTGGCCTCCTATAATTCACCCCTCCACTTT	CASSHRLASYNSPLHF
TRBV15	NA	TRBJ2-7	NA	TGTGCCACCAGCAGCGGGACAAACTACGAGCAGTACTTC	CATSSGTNYEQYF
TRBV27	NA	TRBJ1-1	NA	TGTGCCAGCAGTCCGATGGGGAACACTGAAGCTTTCTTT	CASSPMGNTEAFF
TRBV11-2	NA	TRBJ1-1	NA	TGTGCCAGCAGCCCGCTGCCAGGGTTTGGTCCGGTGAACACTGAAGCTTTCTTT	CASSPLPGFGPVNTEAFF
TRBV28	NA	TRBJ2-3	NA	TGTGCCAGCAGTTTAGCGGCGGGGGCGGAAGATACGCAGTATTTT	CASSLAAGAEDTQYF
TRBV30	NA	TRBJ2-6	NA	TGTGCCTGGACCCCATTTGGCTCTGGGGCCAACGTCCTGACTTTC	CAWTPFGSGANVLTF
TRBV18	TRBD2	TRBJ2-3	NA	TGTGCCAGCTCATCGCGGACTAGCGGGGGGCAGGGTACGCAGTATTTT	CASSSRTSGGQGTQYF
TRBV7-9	TRBD1	TRBJ1-1	NA	TGTGCCAGCAGCTTCGGGACAGGGGGCAAGACTGAAGCTTTCTTT	CASSFGTGGKTEAFF